The T cell receptor (beta chain) under discussion was sequenced for a study of human T cells and chemical hapten exposure. This clonotype came up many times. TCRdb independently ran MiXCR on the RACE reads; one entry per CDR3 protein. This repertoire shows under 65,000 distinct CDR3 sequences, over 8% found once; its top ten account for 13% to 15%. The time point here: pre-sensitization, week 0. Treatment given: therapeutic diphenylcyclopropenone sensitization with weekly scalp DPC. This CDR3 is built from 13 residues. With 8 bases clipped from V and 4 bases from J, the junction kept 5 bases outside the gene matches. Germline CDR1 and CDR2: MGHRA and YSYEKL.

The chain recombines TRBV4-1 with TRBJ2-7, with 10 bases identical to TRBD2. The specimen was whole blood, collected in connection with sensitization to the hapten diphenylcyclopropenone (DPC). This clonotype was sampled from a woman aged 40 to 50 with alopecia areata. Some clones in this sample may be carry-over from other donors' samples. CDR3 in DNA: TGCGCCAGCCGAGGTAGCGGGGGGTACGAGCAGTACTTC. Translating it yields CASRGSGGYEQYF.